The next 13 T cell receptor beta chains were all read from a single sample in a study of beta chain features in type 1 diabetes. Expressed TCRB transcripts were sequenced because the entire RNA isolate underwent reverse transcription. Some clones are missing from TCRdb's copy, which holds only in-frame ones; the method was immunoSEQ multiplex PCR. The repertoire holds nearly 350,000 clones, with roughly 8% as singletons. The sample comprised central memory CD4+ T cells from blood. These receptors all come from a young woman in good health.

This sequence joins TRBV9 and TRBJ2-3; D might be TRBD2 (5 bases). V gave up 3 bases and J gave up 5 bases, with 19 bases separating them. Germline values: CDR1 SGDLS, CDR2 YYNGEE. The CDR3 consists of 16 residues. For the CDR3, the DNA is TGTGCCAGCAGCGCACCGAGCGGCGCGAGGGTAGATACGCAGTATTTT. Its translation: CASSAPSGARVDTQYF.

This clone was detected many times. Within the sample, other DNA sequences also encode this same CDR3. The chain combines TRBV7-2 with TRBJ2-7; D unclear. V was cut by 0 bases and J by 0 bases, with 6 bases left in between. This CDR3 comprises 14 residues. Germline V gene lookup returns CDR1 SGHTA and CDR2 FQGNSA. The CDR3 loop is CASSLASSSYEQYF. The CDR3, as DNA: TGTGCCAGCAGCTTAGCCAGCAGCTCCTACGAGCAGTACTTC.

There are a few counts of this clone. The gene calls are TRBV10-3 and TRBJ2-3, with 11 bases lining up with TRBD2. The CDR3 totals 14 residues. Unmatched junction bases numbered 5, after V lost 3 bases and J lost 9 bases. Germline CDR1 ENHRY, CDR2 SYGVKD. CDR3 bases: TGTGCCATCAGTGATCCGTCTAGCGGGAGGACGCAGTATTTT. As protein: CAISDPSSGRTQYF.

A few counts support this clone. The chain links TRBV5-4 to TRBJ2-3; a weak D match, TRBD1 (6 bases). V lost 1 base to trimming and J lost 0 bases, with 12 bases between them. Germline-derived CDR1 and CDR2 are SGHNT and YYREEE (reference sequence). The CDR3 totals 16 residues. The CDR3 sequence: CASSLLMGASTDTQYF. CDR3 nucleotides: TGTGCCAGCAGCTTGTTGATGGGGGCGAGCACAGATACGCAGTATTTT.

This clone came up a few times. This chain uses TRBV7-9 with TRBJ1-4; TRBD1 aligns across 8 bases. V shed 6 bases and J 0 bases; nucleotides not matched to a gene: 6. Germline CDR1 SEHNR, CDR2 FQNEAQ (reference sequence). The CDR3 covers 16 residues. The CDR3 sequence: CASRRDRTSTNEKLFF. CDR3 sequence (DNA): TGTGCCAGCAGAAGGGACAGGACATCAACTAATGAAAAACTGTTTTTT.

The table lists this clone with many counts. The rearrangement links TRBV5-4 to TRBJ1-2, with a possible D match to TRBD1 (5 bases). The V end lost 3 bases, the J end lost 4 bases, and 19 bases lay between the germline ends. The CDR3 is made up of 16 amino acids. Germline V gene lookup returns CDR1 SGHNT and CDR2 YYREEE (reference sequence). The DNA for the CDR3 is TGTGCCAGCAGCTCGGTCGGGACGCAAGATGCCTATGGCTACACCTTC. Encoded protein: CASSSVGTQDAYGYTF.

The CDR3 is CASSSRTEGETQYF. Written as DNA, the CDR3 is TGTGCCAGCAGTTCACGGACAGAAGGGGAGACCCAGTACTTC. The chain carries TRBV27 and TRBJ2-5; perhaps TRBD1 as D (6 bases). The CDR3 has 14 residues. Germline values: CDR1 MNHEY, CDR2 SMNVEV (reference sequence). Trimming pared 4 bases from V and 5 bases from J, leaving 14 bases between.

V usage is TRBV4-1 and J usage is TRBJ1-3; no clear D gene. V was shortened by 4 bases and J by 4 bases, with 11 bases between the two germline ends. This CDR3 spans 14 amino acids. Germline V gene data show CDR1 as MGHRA and CDR2 as YSYEKL. For the CDR3, the DNA is TGCGCCAGCAGCCCTTTATGGGGAGGAAACACCATATATTTT. It translates to CASSPLWGGNTIYF.

This clone was observed many times. V usage is TRBV18 and J usage is TRBJ2-5, with D maybe TRBD1 (6 bases). The CDR3 runs to 15 residues. Between the trimmed V and J ends, which lost 5 bases and 2 bases, there was a span of 15 bases. CDR1 is KGHSH, CDR2 LQKENI, per germline. The CDR3 protein is CASSWQPGQQETQYF. CDR3 nucleotides: TGTGCCAGCTCATGGCAACCGGGACAACAAGAGACCCAGTACTTC.

The chain combines TRBV5-6 with TRBJ1-2; a possible D gene is TRBD1 (5 bases). The CDR3 length is 12 residues. V was trimmed by 4 bases and J by 9 bases, leaving 13 bases between them. Per germline, CDR1 SGHDT and CDR2 YYEEEE. The CDR3 DNA reads as TGTGCCAGCAGCCCGGACACTCTGCGCTACACCTTC. The encoded protein is CASSPDTLRYTF.

The CDR3 loop reads CASRETGTLSEKLFF. CDR3 sequence (DNA): TGTGCCAGCAGAGAGACCGGGACACTTAGCGAAAAACTGTTTTTT. The chain couples TRBV2 to TRBJ1-4, with a tentative D call TRBD1 (6 bases). The CDR3 has 15 amino acids. The germline V gene encodes CDR1 SNHLY and CDR2 FYNNEI. Trimming removed 6 bases from V and 8 bases from J, with 19 bases in between.

This clone turned up a few times. The rearrangement links TRBV6-1 to TRBJ2-5; the match to TRBD1 covers 9 bases. This CDR3 spans 15 amino acids. V gave up 2 bases and J gave up 5 bases; unmatched junction bases: 6. Germline V gene sequence: CDR1 MNHNS, CDR2 SASEGT. CDR3 region: CASSELTGGWETQYF. CDR3 nucleotides: TGTGCCAGCAGTGAACTCACAGGGGGCTGGGAGACCCAGTACTTC.

This clone has more than one count but fewer than ten. V usage is TRBV11-2 and J usage is TRBJ1-1; no clear D. The CDR3 is 14 residues long. Per germline, CDR1 SGHAT and CDR2 FQNNGV. Between the trimmed V and J ends, which lost 3 bases and 1 base, there was a span of 9 bases. The CDR3 spells CASSLGFRNTEAFF. The CDR3 nucleotides are TGTGCCAGCAGCTTGGGGTTTCGGAACACTGAAGCTTTCTTT.